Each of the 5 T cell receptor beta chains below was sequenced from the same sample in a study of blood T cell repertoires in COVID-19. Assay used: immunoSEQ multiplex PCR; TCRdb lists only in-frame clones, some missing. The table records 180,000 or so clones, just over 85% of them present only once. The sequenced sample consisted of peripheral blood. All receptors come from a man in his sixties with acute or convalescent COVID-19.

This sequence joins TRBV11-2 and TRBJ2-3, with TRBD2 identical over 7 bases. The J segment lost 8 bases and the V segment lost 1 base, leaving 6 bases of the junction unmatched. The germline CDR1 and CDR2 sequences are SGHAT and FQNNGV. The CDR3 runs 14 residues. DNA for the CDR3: TGTGCCAGCAGCTTAGCGGGCCGGGAGGCTACGCAGTATTTT. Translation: CASSLAGREATQYF.

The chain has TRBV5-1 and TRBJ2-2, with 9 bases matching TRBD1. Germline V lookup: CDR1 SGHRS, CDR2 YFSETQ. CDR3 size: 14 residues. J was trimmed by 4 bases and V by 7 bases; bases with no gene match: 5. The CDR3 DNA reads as TGCGCCAGCGAGCCGGGACAGGGCACCGGGGAGCTGTTTTTT. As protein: CASEPGQGTGELFF.

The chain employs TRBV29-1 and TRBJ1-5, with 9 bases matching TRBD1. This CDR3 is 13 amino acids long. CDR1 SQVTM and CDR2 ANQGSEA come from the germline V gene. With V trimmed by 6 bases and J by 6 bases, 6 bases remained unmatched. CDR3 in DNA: TGCAGCGTCGCGGACAGGGGCGGTCAGCCCCAGCATTTT. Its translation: CSVADRGGQPQHF.

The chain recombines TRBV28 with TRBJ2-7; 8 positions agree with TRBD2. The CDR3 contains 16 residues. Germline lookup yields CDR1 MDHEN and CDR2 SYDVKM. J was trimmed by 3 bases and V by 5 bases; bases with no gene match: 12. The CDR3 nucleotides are TGTGCCAGCAGTCCCCTCGGGGGGGGGCGCAGCTACGAGCAGTACTTC. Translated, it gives CASSPLGGGRSYEQYF.

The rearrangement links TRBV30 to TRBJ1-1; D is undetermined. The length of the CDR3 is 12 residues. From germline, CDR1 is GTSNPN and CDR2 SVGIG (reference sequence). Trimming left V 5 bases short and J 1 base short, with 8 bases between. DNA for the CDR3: TGTGCCTGGGAGACGGGGAACACTGAAGCTTTCTTT. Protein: CAWETGNTEAFF.